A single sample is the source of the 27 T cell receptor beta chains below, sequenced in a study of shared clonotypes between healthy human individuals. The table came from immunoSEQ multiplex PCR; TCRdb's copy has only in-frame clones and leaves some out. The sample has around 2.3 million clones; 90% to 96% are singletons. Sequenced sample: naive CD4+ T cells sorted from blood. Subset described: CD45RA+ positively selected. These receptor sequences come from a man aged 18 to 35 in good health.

CDR3 sequence reads: CAWSAGHHSNQPQHF. In DNA, the CDR3 is TGTGCCTGGAGTGCCGGGCATCATAGCAATCAGCCCCAGCATTTT. V is TRBV30 and J is TRBJ1-5; D call uncertain. Trimming stripped 1 base from V and 0 bases from J, with 10 bases between. CDR3 size: 15 residues. Germline CDR1 and CDR2: GTSNPN and SVGIG (reference sequence).

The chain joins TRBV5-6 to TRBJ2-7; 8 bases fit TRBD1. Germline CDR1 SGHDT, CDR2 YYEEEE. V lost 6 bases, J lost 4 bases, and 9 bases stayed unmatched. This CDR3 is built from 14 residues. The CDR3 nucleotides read TGTGCCAGCACCGTGGGGCAGGGGGCATACGAGCAGTACTTC. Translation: CASTVGQGAYEQYF.

The CDR3 nucleotides are TGTGCCAGCAGCCAACTTCCCCTAGCGGGACAAAGCGAGCAGTACTTC. Amino acids: CASSQLPLAGQSEQYF. The genes are TRBV14 and TRBJ2-7, with 9 nucleotides matching TRBD2. The CDR3 is 16 residues long. From germline, CDR1 is SGHDN and CDR2 FVKESK. Trimming took 2 bases from V and 6 from J; bases not matched to a gene: 11.

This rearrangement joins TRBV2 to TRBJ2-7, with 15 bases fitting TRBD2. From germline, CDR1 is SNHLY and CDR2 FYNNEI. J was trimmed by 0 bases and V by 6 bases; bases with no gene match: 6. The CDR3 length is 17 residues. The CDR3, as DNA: TGTGCCAGCAGAGCCCGGACTAGCGGGGGGGACTCCTACGAGCAGTACTTC. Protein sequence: CASRARTSGGDSYEQYF.

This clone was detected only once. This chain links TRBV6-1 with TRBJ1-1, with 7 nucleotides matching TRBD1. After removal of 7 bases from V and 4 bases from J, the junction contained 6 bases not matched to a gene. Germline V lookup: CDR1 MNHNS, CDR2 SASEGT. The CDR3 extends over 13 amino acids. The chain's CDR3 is CASTTGDTTEAFF. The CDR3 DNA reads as TGTGCCAGCACAACAGGGGACACCACTGAAGCTTTCTTT.

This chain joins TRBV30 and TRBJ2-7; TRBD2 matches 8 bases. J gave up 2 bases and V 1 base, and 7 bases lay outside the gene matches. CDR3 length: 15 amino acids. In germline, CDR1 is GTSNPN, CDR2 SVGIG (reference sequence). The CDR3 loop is CAWSAPSGLTYEQYF. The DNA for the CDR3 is TGTGCCTGGAGTGCGCCTAGCGGGCTAACCTACGAGCAGTACTTC.

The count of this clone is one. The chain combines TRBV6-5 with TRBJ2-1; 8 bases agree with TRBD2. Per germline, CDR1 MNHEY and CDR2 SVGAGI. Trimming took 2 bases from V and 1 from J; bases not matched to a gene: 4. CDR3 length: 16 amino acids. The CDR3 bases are TGTGCCAGCAGTTACCACAGCGGGAGTTCCTACAATGAGCAGTTCTTC. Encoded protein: CASSYHSGSSYNEQFF.

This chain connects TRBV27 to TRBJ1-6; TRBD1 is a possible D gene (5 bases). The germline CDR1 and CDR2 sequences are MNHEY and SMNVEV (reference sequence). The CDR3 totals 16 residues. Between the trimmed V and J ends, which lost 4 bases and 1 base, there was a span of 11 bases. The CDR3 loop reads CASSSLGGSYNSPLHF. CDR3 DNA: TGTGCCAGCAGTTCCTTGGGGGGGTCCTATAATTCACCCCTCCACTTT.

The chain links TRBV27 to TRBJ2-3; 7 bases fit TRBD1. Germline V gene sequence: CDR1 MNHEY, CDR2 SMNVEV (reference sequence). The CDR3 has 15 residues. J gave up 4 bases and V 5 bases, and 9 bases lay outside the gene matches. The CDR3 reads CASSIIGGSSDTQYF. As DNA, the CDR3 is TGTGCCAGCAGTATCATAGGGGGCAGCTCAGATACGCAGTATTTT.

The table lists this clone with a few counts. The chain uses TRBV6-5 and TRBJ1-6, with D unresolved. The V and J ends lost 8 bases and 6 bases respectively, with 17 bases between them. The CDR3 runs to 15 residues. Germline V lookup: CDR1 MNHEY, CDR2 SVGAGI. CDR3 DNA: TGTGCCAGCCAGAGAGCTCAGACGGGTAATTCACCCCTCCACTTT. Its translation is CASQRAQTGNSPLHF.

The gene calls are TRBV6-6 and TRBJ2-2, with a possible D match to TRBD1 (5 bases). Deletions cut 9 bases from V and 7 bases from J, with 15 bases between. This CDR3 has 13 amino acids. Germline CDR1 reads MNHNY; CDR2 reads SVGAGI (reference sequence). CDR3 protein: CASGAGIIGELFF. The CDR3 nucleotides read TGTGCCAGTGGAGCAGGGATAATCGGGGAGCTGTTTTTT.

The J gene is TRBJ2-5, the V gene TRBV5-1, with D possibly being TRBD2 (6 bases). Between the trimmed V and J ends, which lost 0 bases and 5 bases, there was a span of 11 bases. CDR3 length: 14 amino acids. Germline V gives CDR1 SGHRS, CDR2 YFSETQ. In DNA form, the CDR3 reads TGCGCCAGCAGCTTGGCCTCGGAGGGGGAGACCCAGTACTTC. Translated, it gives CASSLASEGETQYF.

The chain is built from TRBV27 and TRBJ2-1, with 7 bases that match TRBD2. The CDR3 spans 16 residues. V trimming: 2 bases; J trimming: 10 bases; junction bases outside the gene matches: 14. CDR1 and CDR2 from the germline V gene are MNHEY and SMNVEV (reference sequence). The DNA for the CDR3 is TGTGCCAGCAGTTTACATCTAGCGGAGAGGAAGGGCGAGCAGTTCTTC. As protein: CASSLHLAERKGEQFF.

The CDR3: CAWIPTGGGYTEAFF. CDR3 bases: TGTGCCTGGATCCCCACGGGTGGGGGCTACACTGAAGCTTTCTTT. This sequence joins TRBV30 and TRBJ1-1; possible D gene TRBD1, 6 bases. The CDR3 extends over 15 amino acids. Germline assignment: CDR1 GTSNPN and CDR2 SVGIG (reference sequence). The V end lost 4 bases, the J end lost 3 bases, and 18 bases lay between the germline ends.

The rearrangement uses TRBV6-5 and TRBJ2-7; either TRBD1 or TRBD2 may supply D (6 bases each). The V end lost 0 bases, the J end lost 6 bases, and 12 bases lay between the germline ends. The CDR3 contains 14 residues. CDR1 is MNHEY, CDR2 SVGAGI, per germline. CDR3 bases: TGTGCCAGCAGTTACTCGGGGGCGGGGTCCGAGCAGTACTTC. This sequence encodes CASSYSGAGSEQYF.

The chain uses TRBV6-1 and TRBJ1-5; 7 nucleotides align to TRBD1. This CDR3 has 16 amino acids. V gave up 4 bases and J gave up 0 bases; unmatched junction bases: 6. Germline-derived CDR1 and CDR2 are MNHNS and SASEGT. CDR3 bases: TGTGCCAGCAGTGTTGCAGGGGGGGCTAGCAATCAGCCCCAGCATTTT. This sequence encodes CASSVAGGASNQPQHF.

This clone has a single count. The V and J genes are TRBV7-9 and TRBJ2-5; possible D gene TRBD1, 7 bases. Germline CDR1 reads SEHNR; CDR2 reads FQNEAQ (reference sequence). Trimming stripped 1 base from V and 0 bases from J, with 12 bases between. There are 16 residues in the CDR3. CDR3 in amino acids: CASSLGSGGYQETQYF. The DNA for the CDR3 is TGTGCCAGCAGCTTAGGGTCAGGGGGGTACCAAGAGACCCAGTACTTC.

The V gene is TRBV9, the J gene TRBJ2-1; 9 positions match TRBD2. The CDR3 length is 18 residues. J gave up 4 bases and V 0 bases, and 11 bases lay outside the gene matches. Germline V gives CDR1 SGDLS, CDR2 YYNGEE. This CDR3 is CASSVVGEVSGGYNEQFF. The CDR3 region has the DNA TGTGCCAGCAGCGTAGTGGGAGAGGTTAGCGGGGGTTACAATGAGCAGTTCTTC.

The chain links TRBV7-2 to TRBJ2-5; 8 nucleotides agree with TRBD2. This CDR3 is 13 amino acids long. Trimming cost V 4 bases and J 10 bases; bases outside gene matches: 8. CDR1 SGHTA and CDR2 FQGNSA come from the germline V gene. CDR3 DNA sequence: TGTGCCAGCAGCTCACTAGCGGCCTTTGGCCAGTACTTC. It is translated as CASSSLAAFGQYF.

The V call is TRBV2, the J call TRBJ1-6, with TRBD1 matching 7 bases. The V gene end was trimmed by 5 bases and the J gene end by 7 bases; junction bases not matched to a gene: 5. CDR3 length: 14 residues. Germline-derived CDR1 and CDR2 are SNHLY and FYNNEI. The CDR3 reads CASSPGTANSPLHF. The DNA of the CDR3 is TGTGCCAGCAGTCCCGGGACAGCGAATTCACCCCTCCACTTT.

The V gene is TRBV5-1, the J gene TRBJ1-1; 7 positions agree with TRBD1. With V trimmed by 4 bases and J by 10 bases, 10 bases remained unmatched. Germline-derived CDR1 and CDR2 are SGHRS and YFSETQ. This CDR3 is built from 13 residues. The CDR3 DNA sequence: TGCGCCAGCAGCCAGGAACAGGGGTTGGGAGCTTTCTTT. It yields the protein CASSQEQGLGAFF.

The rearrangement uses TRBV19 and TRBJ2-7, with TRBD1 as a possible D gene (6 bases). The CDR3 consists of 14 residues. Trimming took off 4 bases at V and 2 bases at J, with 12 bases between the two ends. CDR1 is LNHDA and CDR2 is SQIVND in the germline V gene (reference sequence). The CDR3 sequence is CASSTKQGPYEQYF. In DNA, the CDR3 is TGTGCCAGTAGTACAAAACAGGGCCCCTACGAGCAGTACTTC.

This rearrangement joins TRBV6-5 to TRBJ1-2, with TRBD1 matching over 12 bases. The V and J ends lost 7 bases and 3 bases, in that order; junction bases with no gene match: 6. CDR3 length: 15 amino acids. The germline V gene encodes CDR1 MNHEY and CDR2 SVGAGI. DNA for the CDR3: TGTGCCAGCACCCCCGGGACAGGGGGCTACTATGGCTACACCTTC. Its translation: CASTPGTGGYYGYTF.

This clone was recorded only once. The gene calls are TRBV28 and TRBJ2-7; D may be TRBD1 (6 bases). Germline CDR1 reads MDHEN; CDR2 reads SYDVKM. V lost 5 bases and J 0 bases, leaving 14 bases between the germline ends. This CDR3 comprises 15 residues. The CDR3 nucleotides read TGTGCCAGCAGTCTCCACAGGGCGGGCTCCTACGAGCAGTACTTC. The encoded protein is CASSLHRAGSYEQYF. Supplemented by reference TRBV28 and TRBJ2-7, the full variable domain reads DVKVTQSSRYLVKRTGEKVFLECVQDMDHENMFWYRQDPGLGLRLIYFSYDVKMKEKGDIPEGYSVSREKKERFSLILESASTNQTSMYLCASSLHRAGSYEQYFGPGTRLTVT.

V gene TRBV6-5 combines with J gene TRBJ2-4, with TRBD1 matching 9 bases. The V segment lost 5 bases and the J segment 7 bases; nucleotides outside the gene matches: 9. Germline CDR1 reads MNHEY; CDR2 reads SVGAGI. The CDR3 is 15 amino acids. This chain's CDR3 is CASSTNRGRPNIQYF. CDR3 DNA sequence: TGTGCCAGCAGTACCAACAGGGGGCGCCCCAACATTCAGTACTTC.

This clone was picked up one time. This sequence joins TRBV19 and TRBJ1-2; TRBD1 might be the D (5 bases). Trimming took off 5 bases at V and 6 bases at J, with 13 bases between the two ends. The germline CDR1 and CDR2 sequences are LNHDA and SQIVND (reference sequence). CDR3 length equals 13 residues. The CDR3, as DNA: TGTGCCAGTAGTGAATGGGGGGAGAATGGCTACACCTTC. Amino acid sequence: CASSEWGENGYTF.

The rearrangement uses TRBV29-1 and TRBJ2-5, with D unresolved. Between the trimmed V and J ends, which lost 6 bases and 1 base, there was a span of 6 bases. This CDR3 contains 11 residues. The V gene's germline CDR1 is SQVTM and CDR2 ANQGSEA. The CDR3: CSVESQETQYF. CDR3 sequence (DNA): TGCAGCGTGGAGTCCCAAGAGACCCAGTACTTC.